This TCR beta chain was identified in a study of cytomegalovirus exposure and HLA in healthy donors. Findings and limits, study-wide: Testing in vitro showed three CMV-associated chains specific for CMV antigens.

V lost 2 bases, J lost 0 bases, and 7 bases lay in between. Germline loops: CDR1 SNHLY, CDR2 FYNNEI. This CDR3 has 14 amino acids. As to this clone: The antigen is unknown.

Assay used: immunoSEQ multiplex PCR; TCRdb lists only in-frame clones, some missing. The table includes about 220,000 clones, 80% to 95% detected once. The V and J genes are TRBV2 and TRBJ2-5; possible D gene TRBD2, 5 bases. The clonotype originates from a young woman in good health and CMV-seronegative. Sequencing was done on a sample of PBMCs. The CDR3 is CASSERRYQETQYF. Here the CDR3 DNA reads TGTGCCAGCAGTGAACGGAGGTACCAAGAGACCCAGTACTTC.